The rows below give T cell receptor beta chains drawn from one sample of a study of shared clonotypes between healthy human individuals. The repertoire was sequenced with immunoSEQ multiplex PCR; TCRdb's copy has only in-frame clones and lacks some. The sample records hundreds of thousands of clones, about 95% being singletons. The source material was naive CD8+ T cells sorted from blood. Receptor source: a woman aged 30 to 39 in good health. Each CDR3 is given with its conserved first and last residue. Each record gives: clone size, D gene, CDR3 length, V gene, J gene, CDR3 protein, CDR3 DNA. D genes are given only for firm matches. Size is omitted from some rows. Given values are once, few, many or a class for expanded clones.

once,.,11,TRBV11-1,TRBJ2-7,CASSLVYEQYF,TGTGCCAGCAGCTTAGTATACGAGCAGTACTTC
.,.,11,TRBV2,TRBJ2-7,CASSGSIEQYF,TGTGCCAGCAGTGGGAGTATCGAGCAGTACTTC
.,.,15,TRBV5-5,TRBJ2-7,CASSVAAHPSYEQYF,TGTGCCAGCAGCGTGGCGGCACATCCTTCCTACGAGCAGTACTTC
.,TRBD1,15,TRBV27,TRBJ2-3,CASSLRTGAGDTQYF,TGTGCCAGCAGTTTACGGACAGGGGCAGGAGATACGCAGTATTTT
.,.,13,TRBV13,TRBJ2-7,CASSLFSDYEQYF,TGTGCCAGCAGCTTATTCTCAGATTACGAGCAGTACTTC
.,TRBD1,14,TRBV4-2,TRBJ1-2,CASRETGDAHGYTF,TGTGCCAGCAGGGAGACAGGGGATGCCCATGGCTACACCTTC
.,TRBD1,15,TRBV5-5,TRBJ1-2,CASSFRRTGGLGYTF,TGTGCCAGCAGCTTCCGGAGGACAGGCGGGCTAGGCTACACCTTC
.,.,14,TRBV9,TRBJ2-3,CASSVSRAVDTQYF,TGTGCCAGCAGCGTAAGCAGGGCCGTAGATACGCAGTATTTT
.,TRBD1,13,TRBV27,TRBJ2-7,CASSYGTGHEQYF,TGTGCCAGCAGTTACGGGACAGGCCACGAGCAGTACTTC
.,TRBD2,15,TRBV6-4,TRBJ2-1,CASSEGTSGIFEQFF,TGTGCCAGCAGCGAAGGGACTAGCGGGATATTTGAGCAGTTCTTC
few,TRBD1,13,TRBV10-3,TRBJ2-7,CAIKGQDSYEQYF,TGTGCCATCAAGGGACAGGATTCCTACGAGCAGTACTTC
.,.,12,TRBV4-1,TRBJ2-3,CASSQPLDTQYF,TGCGCCAGCAGCCAACCTTTGGATACGCAGTATTTT
.,TRBD1,15,TRBV27,TRBJ1-5,CASSLGQGYNQPQHF,TGTGCCAGCAGCCTGGGACAGGGCTATAATCAGCCCCAGCATTTT
.,.,15,TRBV5-6,TRBJ1-1,CASTGPLDTGGVAFF,TGTGCCAGCACCGGCCCTCTTGACACTGGTGGAGTGGCTTTCTTT
.,.,15,TRBV30,TRBJ1-4,CAWKGQGATNEKLFF,TGTGCCTGGAAGGGCCAGGGTGCAACTAATGAAAAACTGTTTTTT
.,.,15,TRBV19,TRBJ2-2,CASSIDRGNTGELFF,TGTGCCAGTAGTATAGACAGGGGCAACACCGGGGAGCTGTTTTTT